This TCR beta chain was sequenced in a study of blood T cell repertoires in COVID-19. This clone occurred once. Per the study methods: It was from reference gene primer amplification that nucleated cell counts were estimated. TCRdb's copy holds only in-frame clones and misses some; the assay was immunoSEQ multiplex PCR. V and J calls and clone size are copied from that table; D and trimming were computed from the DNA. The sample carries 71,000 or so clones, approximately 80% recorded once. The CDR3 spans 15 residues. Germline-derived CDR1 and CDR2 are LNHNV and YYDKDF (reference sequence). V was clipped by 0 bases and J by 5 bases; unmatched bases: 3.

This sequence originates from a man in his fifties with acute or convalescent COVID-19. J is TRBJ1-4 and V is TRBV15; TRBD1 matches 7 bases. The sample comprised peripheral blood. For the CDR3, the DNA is TGTGCCACCAGCAGAGATCAGGGGGAGAATGAAAAACTGTTTTTT. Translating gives CATSRDQGENEKLFF.